The following is a TCR beta chain sequence with its context. Its antigen remains undetermined. No clone much larger than this one lies a single base away; base qualities are absent. This record comes from a study of OX40 agonist ivuxolimab in advanced cancers. Some background on the complete study: Ivuxolimab was an agonistic, fully human IgG2 monoclonal antibody directed against OX40 (CD134), a costimulatory receptor. The monotherapy dose-escalation portion (N of about 50 patients) of the phase I ivuxolimab trial is reported in the paper. Prior anti-PD-1, anti-PD-L1 or anti-CTLA-4 therapy was permitted, and approximately 40% of dose-escalation patients had received checkpoint inhibitors. Of the roughly 52 dose-escalation patients, hepatocellular carcinoma was present in about 20, melanoma in roughly 15, renal cell carcinoma in 9 and head and neck cancer in 9. In the dose-escalation cohort, approximately 83% of patients were male, and the mean age was 60 years with a range of roughly 23 to 90. Partial responses occurred in three dose-escalation patients: two with cutaneous melanoma and one with hepatocellular carcinoma. Intravenous ivuxolimab was administered to patients every 2 weeks at six dose levels: 0.01, 0.1, 0.3, 1.5, 3 and 10 mg/kg. The purpose of peripheral TCRbeta sequencing was to test whether ivuxolimab changed TCR sequence diversity and led to clonal T-cell expansion. Findings and caveats that apply to the study as a whole: Clonal expansion of both CD4+ and CD8+ blood T cells was observed from baseline to week 6 at doses 0.1 to 3.0 mg/kg. The antigen specificity of the clonally expanded peripheral T cells was not determined. In the 0.1-3.0 mg/kg groups, partial responders were among the patients with the lowest normalized peripheral clonal expansion, particularly in CD8+ T cells. On average, CD8+ T cells showed more expanded clones than CD4+ T cells after ivuxolimab. Low levels of normalized T-cell clonal expansion were also shown by some nonresponding patients.

Via the germline V gene (reference sequence), CDR1 is SEHNR and CDR2 FQNEAQ. Reading from cysteine to phenylalanine, the CDR3 counts 15 amino acids. The read is trimmed to its CDR3 DNA, 45 bases read in frame from base 1. Trimming costs V 5 bases and J 6 bases, and their ends lie 17 bases apart. Patients with autoimmune disease history or receiving systemic immunosuppression were excluded from the trial. Peripheral blood for TCR sequencing was collected from all dose cohorts at baseline, on cycle 4 day 1, and on cycle 7 day 1. The samples were drawn from a first-in-human, open-label, multicenter phase I dose-escalation trial of ivuxolimab. Adults with locally advanced or metastatic melanoma, renal cell, hepatocellular, or head and neck squamous cell carcinoma were enrolled in the trial. Before TCR sequencing, CD4+ T cells and CD8+ T cells were sorted from peripheral blood as separate populations.

Genomic DNA was isolated from the sorted cells so that the TCRbeta CDR3 region could be sequenced. The immunoSEQ Assay was used for sequencing of TCRbeta CDR3 regions. TCRdb provides this immuneACCESS table in a form limited to in-frame rearrangements. Some clones are lacking; in checked studies, under half of them reflect an unresolved V gene, and why the rest are absent is not known. The sample data list approximately 50,000 clones, and around 80% of these were observed just once. The ten largest make up 3.5% to 4.5% of the sample. Recombination linked TRBV7-9 to TRBJ2-1; the D call is tentative, TRBD1 or TRBD2, as each matches 5 bases. The sample consisted of CD4+ or CD8+ T cells sorted from blood, taken in a trial of the OX40 agonist ivuxolimab. The source of this sequence is an adult with an advanced solid tumor such as melanoma, head and neck, liver or kidney cancer. The CDR3 here reads CASSLRTGQGNEQFF. The DNA is TGTGCCAGCAGCCTGAGGACGGGGCAGGGCAATGAGCAGTTCTTC.